These T cell receptor beta chains were read from a single sample in a study of regulatory T cells in long-lasting Graves disease. Via MiXCR, TCRdb re-called the multiplex PCR reads, giving one row per CDR3 protein. The sample has fewer than 550,000 distinct CDR3 sequences; roughly a fifth are singletons. The sample in question was peripheral blood mononuclear cells (PBMCs), obtained when the disease was refractory, from a patient treated with antithyroid drugs. These receptors originate from a female donor with Graves disease. Each CDR3 is given with its conserved first and last residue. The D gene is left open where the match is weak. The size field is filled for only some rows; it gives once, few, many or a size class.

size: many
D: NA
V: TRBV20-1
J: TRBJ1-5
CDR3: CSARDTSNQPQHF
DNA: TGCAGTGCCCGAGACACTTCCAATCAGCCCCAGCATTTT

size: few
D: NA
V: TRBV28
J: TRBJ1-1
CDR3: CASIIEPGTAGAEAFF
DNA: TGTGCCAGCATTATAGAACCCGGGACGGCAGGCGCTGAAGCTTTCTTT

size: many
D: NA
V: TRBV28
J: TRBJ1-2
CDR3: CASSLGNYGYTF
DNA: TGTGCCAGCAGCCTAGGGAACTATGGCTACACCTTC

size: many
D: TRBD1
V: TRBV2
J: TRBJ1-2
CDR3: CASRGTGFINYGYTF
DNA: TGTGCCAGCAGAGGGACAGGGTTTATTAACTATGGCTACACCTTC

size: many
D: NA
V: TRBV28
J: TRBJ1-1
CDR3: CASSLSVREAFF
DNA: TGTGCCAGCAGTTTATCGGTCCGAGAAGCTTTCTTT

size: many
D: NA
V: TRBV28
J: TRBJ1-1
CDR3: CASSLSATYRGNTEAFF
DNA: TGTGCCAGCAGTTTATCGGCCACTTATAGGGGGAACACTGAAGCTTTCTTT

size: few
D: NA
V: TRBV24-1
J: TRBJ2-7
CDR3: CATRDTRTFEQYF
DNA: TGTGCCACCAGGGACACTAGGACCTTCGAGCAGTACTTC

size: few
D: TRBD1
V: TRBV12-3/TRBV12-4
J: TRBJ1-5
CDR3: CASSWQGAHQPQHF
DNA: TGTGCCAGCAGTTGGCAGGGGGCCCATCAGCCCCAGCATTTT

size: NA
D: NA
V: TRBV6-1
J: TRBJ2-7
CDR3: CASSASRVYEQYF
DNA: TGTGCCAGCAGCGCCAGTCGGGTCTACGAGCAGTACTTC

size: many
D: NA
V: TRBV4-3
J: TRBJ2-7
CDR3: CASSQEGGYEQYF
DNA: TGCGCCAGCAGCCAAGAAGGGGGTTACGAGCAGTACTTC

size: NA
D: TRBD2
V: TRBV4-3
J: TRBJ2-1
CDR3: CASSHSILAGESSYNEQFF
DNA: TGCGCCAGCAGCCACAGCATCCTAGCGGGGGAAAGCTCCTACAATGAGCAGTTCTTC

size: many
D: TRBD2
V: TRBV6-2/TRBV6-3
J: TRBJ2-5
CDR3: CASSEGTSLLETQYF
DNA: TGTGCCAGCAGTGAAGGGACTAGCTTGCTAGAGACCCAGTACTTC

size: many
D: NA
V: TRBV15
J: TRBJ1-4
CDR3: CATSRDRAGVEKLFF
DNA: TGTGCCACCAGCAGAGATCGGGCAGGGGTTGAAAAACTGTTTTTT

size: many
D: TRBD2
V: TRBV7-8
J: TRBJ2-5
CDR3: CASSLAQLAGNYGVKETQYF
DNA: TGTGCCAGCAGCTTAGCCCAACTAGCGGGAAACTATGGGGTGAAAGAGACCCAGTACTTC

size: NA
D: TRBD2
V: TRBV30
J: TRBJ2-7
CDR3: CAWSVGAGGSYEQYF
DNA: TGTGCCTGGAGTGTAGGGGCGGGAGGTTCCTACGAGCAGTACTTC

size: many
D: NA
V: TRBV12-3/TRBV12-4
J: TRBJ1-5
CDR3: CASSLFGDTSNQPQHF
DNA: TGTGCCAGCAGTTTATTCGGAGACACTAGCAATCAGCCCCAGCATTTT

size: few
D: TRBD1
V: TRBV3-1
J: TRBJ1-2
CDR3: CASSQMGQGRSGYTF
DNA: TGTGCCAGCAGCCAAATGGGACAGGGGCGGAGTGGCTACACCTTC

size: many
D: TRBD1
V: TRBV7-2
J: TRBJ1-5
CDR3: CASSRQGNSNQPQHF
DNA: TGTGCCAGCAGTCGACAGGGGAATAGCAATCAGCCCCAGCATTTT

size: NA
D: TRBD2
V: TRBV28
J: TRBJ2-1
CDR3: CASTQGTSGYNEQFF
DNA: TGTGCCAGCACCCAAGGGACTAGCGGGTACAATGAGCAGTTCTTC

size: many
D: NA
V: TRBV27
J: TRBJ1-1
CDR3: CASSQTGVNTEAFF
DNA: TGTGCCAGCAGCCAGACAGGCGTGAACACTGAAGCTTTCTTT

size: NA
D: NA
V: TRBV5-1
J: TRBJ2-7
CDR3: CASSSPGNYEQYF
DNA: TGCGCCAGCAGCTCTCCGGGCAACTACGAGCAGTACTTC

size: few
D: NA
V: TRBV29-1
J: TRBJ2-3
CDR3: CSVFGLAPSTDTQYF
DNA: TGCAGCGTTTTTGGGCTAGCCCCTAGCACAGATACGCAGTATTTT

size: NA
D: NA
V: TRBV6-1
J: TRBJ1-2
CDR3: CASSRNTDGYTF
DNA: TGTGCCAGCAGTCGAAATACGGATGGCTACACCTTC

size: NA
D: NA
V: TRBV19
J: TRBJ1-5
CDR3: CASSKTTFPGLDQPQHF
DNA: TGTGCCAGTAGTAAAACTACTTTCCCGGGACTGGATCAGCCCCAGCATTTT

size: many
D: NA
V: TRBV20-1
J: TRBJ1-2
CDR3: CSASGRIDSHDGYTF
DNA: TGCAGTGCTAGTGGGAGGATTGACAGTCATGATGGCTACACCTTC

size: few
D: TRBD1
V: TRBV24-1
J: TRBJ1-1
CDR3: CATSDRDSPEAFF
DNA: TGTGCCACCAGTGACCGGGACAGCCCTGAAGCTTTCTTT

size: many
D: NA
V: TRBV28
J: TRBJ1-1
CDR3: CASRPHLFQVNTEAFF
DNA: TGTGCCAGCAGACCCCACTTGTTCCAGGTGAACACTGAAGCTTTCTTT

size: few
D: NA
V: TRBV30
J: TRBJ2-7
CDR3: CAWSVRWREPYEQYF
DNA: TGTGCCTGGAGTGTACGGTGGCGAGAACCCTACGAGCAGTACTTC

size: NA
D: TRBD2
V: TRBV7-9
J: TRBJ2-2
CDR3: CASSAPRGAGGNPNTGELFF
DNA: TGTGCCAGCAGCGCCCCACGGGGAGCGGGGGGAAACCCGAACACCGGGGAGCTGTTTTTT

size: many
D: NA
V: TRBV11-2
J: TRBJ2-7
CDR3: CASSLAGNSYEQYF
DNA: TGTGCCAGCAGCTTAGCCGGGAACTCCTACGAGCAGTACTTC

size: many
D: NA
V: TRBV27
J: TRBJ1-2
CDR3: CASRSGRLRGFYGYTF
DNA: TGTGCCAGCAGATCAGGGCGACTTAGGGGCTTCTATGGCTACACCTTC

size: NA
D: NA
V: TRBV6-1
J: TRBJ2-4
CDR3: CASSGGGGAAKNIQYF
DNA: TGTGCCAGCAGCGGAGGGGGGGGGGCTGCCAAAAACATTCAGTACTTC

size: NA
D: TRBD1
V: TRBV6-1
J: TRBJ1-1
CDR3: CASGETGWTTEAFF
DNA: TGTGCCAGCGGGGAGACAGGGTGGACCACTGAAGCTTTCTTT

size: many
D: TRBD1
V: TRBV6-1
J: TRBJ1-2
CDR3: CASRTPGQGAIGGYTF
DNA: TGTGCCAGCAGAACACCGGGACAGGGGGCGATAGGAGGCTACACCTTC

size: NA
D: TRBD2
V: TRBV28
J: TRBJ2-3
CDR3: CASSTLPGLANPSTDTQYF
DNA: TGTGCCAGCAGTACCCTCCCGGGACTAGCGAATCCAAGCACAGATACGCAGTATTTT

size: NA
D: TRBD2
V: TRBV20-1
J: TRBJ2-1
CDR3: CSARDPGTGGRAKDNEQFF
DNA: TGCAGTGCTAGAGATCCCGGGACTGGCGGGAGGGCGAAGGACAATGAGCAGTTCTTC

size: NA
D: NA
V: TRBV29-1
J: TRBJ1-2
CDR3: CSVVIGNYGYTF
DNA: TGCAGCGTTGTTATAGGCAACTATGGCTACACCTTC

size: few
D: NA
V: TRBV11-2
J: TRBJ2-2
CDR3: CASSLDYANTGELFF
DNA: TGTGCCAGCAGCTTAGACTACGCTAACACCGGGGAGCTGTTTTTT

size: NA
D: NA
V: TRBV6-5
J: TRBJ1-2
CDR3: CASSSNNGPSYTF
DNA: TGTGCCAGCAGTTCCAACAACGGGCCCTCCTACACCTTC

size: NA
D: NA
V: TRBV29-1
J: TRBJ2-5
CDR3: CSVTETTGRETQYF
DNA: TGCAGCGTTACAGAGACGACAGGCCGGGAGACCCAGTACTTC

size: few
D: TRBD1
V: TRBV13
J: TRBJ2-5
CDR3: CASSLEGQGAETQYF
DNA: TGTGCCAGCAGCTTAGAGGGACAGGGAGCGGAGACCCAGTACTTC